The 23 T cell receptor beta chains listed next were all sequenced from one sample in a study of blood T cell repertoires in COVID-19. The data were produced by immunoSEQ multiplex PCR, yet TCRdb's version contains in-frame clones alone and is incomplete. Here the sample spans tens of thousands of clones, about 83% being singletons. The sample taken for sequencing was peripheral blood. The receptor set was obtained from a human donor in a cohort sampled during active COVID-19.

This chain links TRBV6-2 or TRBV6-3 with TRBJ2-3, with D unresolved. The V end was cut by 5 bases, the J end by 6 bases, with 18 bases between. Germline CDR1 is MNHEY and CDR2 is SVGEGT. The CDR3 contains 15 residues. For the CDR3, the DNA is TGTGCCAGCAGTACCCGGTCCCTCCCCCGGGATACGCAGTATTTT. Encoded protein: CASSTRSLPRDTQYF.

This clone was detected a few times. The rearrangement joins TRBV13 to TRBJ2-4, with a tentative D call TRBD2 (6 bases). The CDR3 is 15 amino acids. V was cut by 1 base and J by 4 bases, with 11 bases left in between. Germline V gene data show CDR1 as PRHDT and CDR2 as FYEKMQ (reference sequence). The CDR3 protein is CASSLVWEDKNIQYF. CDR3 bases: TGTGCCAGCAGCTTAGTATGGGAGGATAAAAACATTCAGTACTTC.

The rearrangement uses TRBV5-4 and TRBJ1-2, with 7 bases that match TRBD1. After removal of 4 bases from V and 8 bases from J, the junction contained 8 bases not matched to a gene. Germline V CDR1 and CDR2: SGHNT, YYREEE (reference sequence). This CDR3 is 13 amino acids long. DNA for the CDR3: TGTGCCAGCAGCCCCACAGGGGCCAGAGGCTACACCTTC. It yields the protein CASSPTGARGYTF.

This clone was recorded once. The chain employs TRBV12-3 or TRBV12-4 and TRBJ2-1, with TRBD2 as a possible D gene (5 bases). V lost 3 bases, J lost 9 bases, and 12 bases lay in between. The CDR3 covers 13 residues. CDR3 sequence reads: CASSLMGRGEQFF. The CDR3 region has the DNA TGTGCCAGCAGTTTGATGGGTCGGGGTGAGCAGTTCTTC.

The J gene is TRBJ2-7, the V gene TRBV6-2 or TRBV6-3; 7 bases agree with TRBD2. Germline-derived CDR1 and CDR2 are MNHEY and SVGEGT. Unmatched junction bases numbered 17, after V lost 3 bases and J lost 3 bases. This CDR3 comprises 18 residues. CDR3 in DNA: TGTGCCAGCAGTTATAACGCCCTCCGTCCCGGGACTATCTACGAGCAGTACTTC. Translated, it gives CASSYNALRPGTIYEQYF.

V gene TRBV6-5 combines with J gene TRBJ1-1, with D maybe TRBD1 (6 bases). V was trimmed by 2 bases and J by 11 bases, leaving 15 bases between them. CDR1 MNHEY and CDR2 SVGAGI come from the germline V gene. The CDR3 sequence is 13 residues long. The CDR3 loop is CASSYGVGGAAFF. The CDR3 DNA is TGTGCCAGCAGTTACGGGGTAGGGGGGGCGGCTTTCTTT.

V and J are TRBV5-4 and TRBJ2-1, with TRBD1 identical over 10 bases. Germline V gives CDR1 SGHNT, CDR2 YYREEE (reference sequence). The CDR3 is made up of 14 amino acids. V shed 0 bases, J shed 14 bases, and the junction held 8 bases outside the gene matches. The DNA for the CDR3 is TGTGCCAGCAGCTTGGAGGGGGACAGGGGTTGGAAGTTCTTC. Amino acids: CASSLEGDRGWKFF.

The CDR3 protein is CASSLRGEQYF. The CDR3 bases are TGTGCCAGCAGCTTGCGCGGCGAGCAGTACTTC. The rearrangement links TRBV5-8 to TRBJ2-7; D not resolved. This CDR3 comprises 11 residues. Germline loops: CDR1 SGHTS, CDR2 YDEGEE. V shed 1 base and J shed 6 bases, with 5 bases lying between them.

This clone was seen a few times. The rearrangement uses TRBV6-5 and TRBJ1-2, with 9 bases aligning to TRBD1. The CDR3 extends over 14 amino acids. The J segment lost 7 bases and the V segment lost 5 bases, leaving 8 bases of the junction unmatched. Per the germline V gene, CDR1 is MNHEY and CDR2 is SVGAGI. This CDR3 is CASSRPGQGGGYTF. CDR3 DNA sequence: TGTGCCAGCAGTCGCCCGGGACAGGGAGGTGGCTACACCTTC.

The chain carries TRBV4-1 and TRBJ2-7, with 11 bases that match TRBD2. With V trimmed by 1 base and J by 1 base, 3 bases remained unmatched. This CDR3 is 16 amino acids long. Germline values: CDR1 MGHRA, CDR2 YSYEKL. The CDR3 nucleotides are TGCGCCAGCAGCCAAGGACTAGCGGGAAGGTCCTACGAGCAGTACTTC. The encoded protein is CASSQGLAGRSYEQYF.

The CDR3 nucleotides read TGCGCCAGCAGCCAAGCGACTAGCATTTCCACAGATACGCAGTATTTT. Protein product: CASSQATSISTDTQYF. The chain combines TRBV4-1 with TRBJ2-3; 7 bases are shared with TRBD2. The CDR3 sequence is 16 residues long. Germline CDR1 and CDR2: MGHRA and YSYEKL. The ends lost 1 base at V and 2 bases at J; junction bases unmatched: 6.

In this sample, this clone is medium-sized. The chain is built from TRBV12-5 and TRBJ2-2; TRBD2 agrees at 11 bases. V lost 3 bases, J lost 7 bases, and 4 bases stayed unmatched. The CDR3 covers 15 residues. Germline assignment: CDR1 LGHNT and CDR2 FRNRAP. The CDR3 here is CASGFGLAGVGELFF. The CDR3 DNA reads TGTGCTAGTGGTTTCGGACTAGCGGGTGTCGGGGAGCTGTTTTTT.

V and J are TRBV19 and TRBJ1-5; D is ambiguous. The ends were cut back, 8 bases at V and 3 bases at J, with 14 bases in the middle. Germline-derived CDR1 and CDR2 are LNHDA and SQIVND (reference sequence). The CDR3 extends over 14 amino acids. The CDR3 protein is CASQPGVFNQPQHF. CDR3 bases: TGTGCCAGTCAACCCGGGGTTTTCAATCAGCCCCAGCATTTT. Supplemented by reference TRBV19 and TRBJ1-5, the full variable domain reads DGGITQSPKYLFRKEGQNVTLSCEQNLNHDAMYWYRQDPGQGLRLIYYSQIVNDFQKGDIAEGYSVSREKKESFPLTVTSAQKNPTAFYLCASQPGVFNQPQHFGDGTRLSIL.

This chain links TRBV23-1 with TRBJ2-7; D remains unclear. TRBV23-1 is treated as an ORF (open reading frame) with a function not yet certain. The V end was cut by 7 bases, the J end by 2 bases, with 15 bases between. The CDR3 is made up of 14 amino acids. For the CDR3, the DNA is TGCGCCAGCAAAACCCTCACATTGACCTACGAGCAGTACTTC. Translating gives CASKTLTLTYEQYF.

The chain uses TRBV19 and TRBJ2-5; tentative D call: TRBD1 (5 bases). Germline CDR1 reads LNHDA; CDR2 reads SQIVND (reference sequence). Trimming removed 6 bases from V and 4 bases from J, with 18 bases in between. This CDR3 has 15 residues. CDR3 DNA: TGTGCCAGTAGAATGACAGTTTTTGCATTAGAGACCCAGTACTTC. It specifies CASRMTVFALETQYF.

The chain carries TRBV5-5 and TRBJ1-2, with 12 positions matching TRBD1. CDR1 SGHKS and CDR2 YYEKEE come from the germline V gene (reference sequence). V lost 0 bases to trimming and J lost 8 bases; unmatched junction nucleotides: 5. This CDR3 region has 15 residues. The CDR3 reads CASSLVGDRGHGYTF. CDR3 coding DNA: TGTGCCAGCAGCTTGGTCGGGGACAGGGGGCACGGCTACACCTTC.

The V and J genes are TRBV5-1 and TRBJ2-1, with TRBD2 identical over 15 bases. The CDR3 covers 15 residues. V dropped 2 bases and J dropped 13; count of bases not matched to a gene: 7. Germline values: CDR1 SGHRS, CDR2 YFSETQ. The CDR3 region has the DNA TGCGCCAGCAGCTTAGGACTAGCGGGAGGGCCCCCCCAGTTCTTC. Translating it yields CASSLGLAGGPPQFF.

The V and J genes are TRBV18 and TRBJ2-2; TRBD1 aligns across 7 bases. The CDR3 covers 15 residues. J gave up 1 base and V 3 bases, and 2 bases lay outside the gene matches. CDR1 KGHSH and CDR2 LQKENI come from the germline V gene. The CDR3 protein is CASSPRTGNTGELFF. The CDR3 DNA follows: TGTGCCAGCTCACCCCGGACAGGGAACACCGGGGAGCTGTTTTTT.

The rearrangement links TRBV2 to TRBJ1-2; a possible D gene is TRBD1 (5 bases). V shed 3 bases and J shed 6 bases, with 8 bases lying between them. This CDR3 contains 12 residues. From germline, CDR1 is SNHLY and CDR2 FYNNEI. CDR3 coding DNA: TGTGCCAGCAGTGATTGGGGGGATGGCTACACCTTC. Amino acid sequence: CASSDWGDGYTF.

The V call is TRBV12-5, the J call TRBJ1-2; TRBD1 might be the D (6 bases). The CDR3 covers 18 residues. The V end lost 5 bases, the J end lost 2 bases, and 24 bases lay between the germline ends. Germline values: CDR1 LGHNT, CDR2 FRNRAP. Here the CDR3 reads CASGPSSRVRGFNYGYTF. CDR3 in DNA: TGTGCTAGTGGTCCTTCCAGTAGGGTCAGGGGCTTCAACTATGGCTACACCTTC.

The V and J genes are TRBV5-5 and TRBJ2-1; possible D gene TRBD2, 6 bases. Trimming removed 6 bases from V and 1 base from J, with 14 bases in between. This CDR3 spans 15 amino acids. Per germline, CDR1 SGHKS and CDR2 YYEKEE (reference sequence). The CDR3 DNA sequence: TGTGCCAGCAAGACGGGACTCCCTTCCTACAATGAGCAGTTCTTC. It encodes CASKTGLPSYNEQFF.

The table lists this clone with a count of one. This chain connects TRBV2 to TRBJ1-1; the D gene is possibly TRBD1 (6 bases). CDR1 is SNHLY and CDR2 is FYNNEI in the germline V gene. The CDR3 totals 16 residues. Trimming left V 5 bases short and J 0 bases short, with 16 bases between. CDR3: CASSSSQTGMNTEAFF. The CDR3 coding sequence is TGTGCCAGCAGTTCCTCTCAAACAGGGATGAACACTGAAGCTTTCTTT.

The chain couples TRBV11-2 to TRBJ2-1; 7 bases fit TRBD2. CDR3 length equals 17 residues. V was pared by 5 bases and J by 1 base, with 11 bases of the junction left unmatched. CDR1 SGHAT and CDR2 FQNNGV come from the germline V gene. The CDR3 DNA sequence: TGTGCCAGCAGCCCCGCCGTTACTAGCGCATCCTACAATGAGCAGTTCTTC. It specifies CASSPAVTSASYNEQFF.